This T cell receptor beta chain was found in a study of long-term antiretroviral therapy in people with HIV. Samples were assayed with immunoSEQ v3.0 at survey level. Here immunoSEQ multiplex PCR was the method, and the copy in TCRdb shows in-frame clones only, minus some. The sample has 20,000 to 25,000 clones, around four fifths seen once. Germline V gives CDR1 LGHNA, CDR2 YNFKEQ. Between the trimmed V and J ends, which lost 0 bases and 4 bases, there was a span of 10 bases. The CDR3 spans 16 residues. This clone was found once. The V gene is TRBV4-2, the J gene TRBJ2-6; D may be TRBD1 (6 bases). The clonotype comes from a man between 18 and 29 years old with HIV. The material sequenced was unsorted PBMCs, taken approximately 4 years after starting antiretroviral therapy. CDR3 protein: CASSQETGNGANVLTF. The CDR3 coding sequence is TGTGCCAGCAGCCAAGAAACAGGGAACGGGGCCAACGTCCTGACTTTC.